Following are 13 T cell receptor beta chains from one sample sequenced in a study of T cell changes during pregnancy in multiple sclerosis. The method was immunoSEQ multiplex PCR; TCRdb's version includes in-frame clones alone and lacks a portion of them. Here the sample spans fewer than 30,000 clones, just over 90% being singletons. The sequencing here drew on CD4+ T cells from peripheral blood mononuclear cells, taken in the first trimester of pregnancy. The receptors come from a female donor with multiple sclerosis, enrolled in a pregnancy study.

This sequence joins TRBV9 and TRBJ1-2; perhaps TRBD1 as D (6 bases). The CDR3 consists of 15 residues. Trimming stripped 2 bases from V and 3 bases from J, with 14 bases between. Looked up from germline, CDR1 is SGDLS and CDR2 is YYNGEE. The CDR3 region is CASSVGAGRDYGYTF. In DNA, the CDR3 is TGTGCCAGCAGCGTGGGGGCAGGGAGGGACTATGGCTACACCTTC.

The chain uses TRBV4-2 and TRBJ2-5; TRBD2 might be the D (7 bases). Trimming shortened V by 2 bases and J by 5 bases, and 27 bases separated the two germline ends. The CDR3 sequence is 19 residues long. CDR1 is LGHNA and CDR2 is YNFKEQ in the germline V gene. CDR3 residues: CASSQTLPGGAGWEETQYF. The CDR3 DNA follows: TGTGCCAGCAGCCAAACCCTCCCGGGGGGCGCGGGTTGGGAGGAGACCCAGTACTTC.

V and J are TRBV5-6 and TRBJ2-3; 7 bases fit TRBD2. The J segment lost 1 base and the V segment lost 3 bases, leaving 5 bases of the junction unmatched. The CDR3 loop spans 15 amino acids. The germline V gene encodes CDR1 SGHDT and CDR2 YYEEEE. The CDR3 region is CASSWRGSGTDTQYF. DNA of the CDR3: TGTGCCAGCAGCTGGCGGGGGTCTGGCACAGATACGCAGTATTTT.

V and J are TRBV29-1 and TRBJ2-2, with a weak D call TRBD1 (6 bases). The CDR3 contains 13 residues. Between the trimmed V and J ends, which lost 5 bases and 5 bases, there was a span of 12 bases. Germline V gene lookup returns CDR1 SQVTM and CDR2 ANQGSEA. DNA of the CDR3: TGCAGCGTTCTTACAGGGTTAACCGGGGAGCTGTTTTTT. It encodes CSVLTGLTGELFF.

The chain carries TRBV10-3 and TRBJ1-2; D might be TRBD1 (6 bases). There are 16 residues in the CDR3. Trimming stripped 6 bases from V and 7 bases from J, with 24 bases between. Germline CDR1 and CDR2: ENHRY and SYGVKD. CDR3 in DNA: TGTGCCATCAGCGGGGGGTACAGGGCCACGACCCCTGGCTACACCTTC. This gives the protein CAISGGYRATTPGYTF.

The chain joins TRBV2 to TRBJ2-2; 7 nucleotides align to TRBD2. This CDR3 is 16 amino acids long. Germline V gene lookup returns CDR1 SNHLY and CDR2 FYNNEI. J was trimmed by 7 bases and V by 7 bases; bases with no gene match: 15. CDR3 region: CASTREWGGVVGELFF. DNA for the CDR3: TGTGCCAGCACCCGAGAATGGGGGGGGGTGGTCGGGGAGCTGTTTTTT. Complete variable domain (other parts from reference TRBV2 and TRBJ2-2): EPEVTQTPSHQVTQMGQEVILRCVPISNHLYFYWYRQILGQKVEFLVSFYNNEISEKSEIFDDQFSVERPDGSNFTLKIRSTKLEDSAMYFCASTREWGGVVGELFFGEGSRLTVL.

The chain employs TRBV18 and TRBJ1-6; tentatively, D is TRBD1 (5 bases). CDR1 and CDR2 (germline): KGHSH, LQKENI. The CDR3 spans 15 residues. The germline V and J ends were trimmed by 1 base and 7 bases, with 11 bases remaining between them. CDR3 sequence: CASSPQPRVNSPLHF. The CDR3, as DNA: TGTGCCAGCTCACCACAGCCCAGGGTGAATTCACCCCTCCACTTT.

CDR3 sequence reads: CASSSASGSGANVLTF. The CDR3 region has the DNA TGTGCCAGCAGCTCCGCGTCGGGCTCTGGGGCCAACGTCCTGACTTTC. The genes are TRBV7-2 and TRBJ2-6, with unresolved D. Looked up from germline, CDR1 is SGHTA and CDR2 is FQGNSA. CDR3 length: 16 amino acids. Trimming stripped 4 bases from V and 0 bases from J, with 10 bases between.

This clone appeared a single time. This chain uses TRBV5-6 with TRBJ1-3, with TRBD1 identical over 9 bases. This CDR3 has 16 residues. After removal of 3 bases from V and 1 base from J, the junction contained 5 bases not matched to a gene. CDR1 and CDR2 from the germline V gene are SGHDT and YYEEEE. The CDR3 nucleotides read TGTGCCAGCAGCTCCTTTGGGACAGGGTCTGGAAACACCATATATTTT. The encoded protein is CASSSFGTGSGNTIYF. Full variable domain (rest looked up from reference TRBV5-6 and TRBJ1-3): DAGVTQSPTHLIKTRGQQVTLRCSPKSGHDTVSWYQQALGQGPQFIFQYYEEEERQRGNFPDRFSGHQFPNYSSELNVNALLLGDSALYLCASSSFGTGSGNTIYFGEGSWLTVV.

J is TRBJ2-1 and V is TRBV30, with D maybe TRBD2 (5 bases). The V gene's germline CDR1 is GTSNPN and CDR2 SVGIG (reference sequence). The V end lost 1 base, the J end lost 8 bases, and 12 bases lay between the germline ends. The CDR3 sequence is 13 residues long. Here the CDR3 reads CAWSDGIGDEQFF. The CDR3, as DNA: TGTGCCTGGAGTGACGGGATTGGCGATGAGCAGTTCTTC.

The V and J genes are TRBV5-1 and TRBJ2-5, with 8 positions matching TRBD1. The CDR3 runs 15 residues. Germline CDR1 SGHRS, CDR2 YFSETQ. J was trimmed by 4 bases and V by 0 bases; bases with no gene match: 5. In nucleotides, the CDR3 is TGCGCCAGCAGCTTGGTCACAGGGGGATTAGAGACCCAGTACTTC. This translates into CASSLVTGGLETQYF.

The V call is TRBV19, the J call TRBJ2-6, with D tentatively TRBD2 (5 bases). V gave up 5 bases and J gave up 0 bases, with 11 bases separating them. The CDR3 covers 16 residues. From germline, CDR1 is LNHDA and CDR2 SQIVND (reference sequence). The DNA of the CDR3 is TGTGCCAGTAGTGGAGGTGTGGGCTCTGGGGCCAACGTCCTGACTTTC. Its translation: CASSGGVGSGANVLTF.

The chain links TRBV18 to TRBJ1-1, with D maybe TRBD1 (5 bases). The CDR3 contains 14 residues. The germline gives CDR1 KGHSH, CDR2 LQKENI. V lost 1 base, J lost 3 bases, and 9 bases lay in between. The CDR3 protein is CASSPLARDTEAFF. The CDR3 DNA reads TGTGCCAGCTCACCACTAGCCAGGGACACTGAAGCTTTCTTT.